This TCR beta chain was identified during a study of blood T cell repertoires in COVID-19. Study background: The cDNA or gDNA used as material had been derived from T cells, B-cell-depleted T cells, or PBMCs.

As originally analysed: Reference gene primers were amplified, and this amplification served to estimate nucleated cell counts. Measured with immunoSEQ multiplex PCR; TCRdb has only the in-frame clones, and not every one. For V, J and clone size, that table is used; D and trimming come from the DNA. Among a few hundred thousand clones listed, roughly 85% were seen once. There are 14 residues in the CDR3. Germline V gene data show CDR1 as MNHEY and CDR2 as SVGAGI. V lost 5 bases to trimming and J lost 7 bases; unmatched junction nucleotides: 5. The sequenced material came from peripheral blood. This TCR was recovered from a man aged 50 or older with active or convalescent COVID-19. The rearrangement uses TRBV6-5 and TRBJ1-4; TRBD1 aligns across 9 bases. The CDR3 region is CASSRDREGEKLFF. The CDR3 DNA reads TGTGCCAGCAGTCGGGACAGGGAAGGTGAAAAACTGTTTTTT.